Following are 3 T cell receptor beta chains from one sample sequenced in a study of cytomegalovirus exposure and HLA in healthy donors. Libraries were prepared by immunoSEQ multiplex PCR; TCRdb keeps only in-frame clonotypes and omits some of them. The sample carries hundreds of thousands of clones, roughly 87% recorded once. Sample: PBMCs. The source of these receptors is a man aged 18 to 29 in good health and CMV-seropositive.

This clone was found a few times. The V gene is TRBV30, the J gene TRBJ2-1; no firm D call. V was clipped by 2 bases and J by 3 bases, with 11 bases between them. Germline V CDR1 and CDR2: GTSNPN, SVGIG (reference sequence). The CDR3 is 14 amino acids. The CDR3 sequence: CAWSTDSNYNEQFF. The CDR3 DNA sequence: TGTGCCTGGAGTACCGATTCGAACTACAATGAGCAGTTCTTC.

This clone appeared a single time. The rearrangement joins TRBV5-6 to TRBJ2-2, with TRBD2 matching over 10 bases. Germline trimming cut 2 bases from V and 4 bases from J; bases unmatched to any gene: 2. Germline CDR1 is SGHDT and CDR2 is YYEEEE. The CDR3 has 15 residues. The CDR3 loop is CASSLLAGITGELFF. DNA of the CDR3: TGTGCCAGCAGCTTACTAGCGGGGATCACCGGGGAGCTGTTTTTT.

This clone was recorded once. V and J are TRBV12-5 and TRBJ1-3; the D gene is possibly TRBD1 (5 bases). Germline CDR1 LGHNT, CDR2 FRNRAP. The CDR3 sequence is 17 residues long. V shed 5 bases and J shed 0 bases, with 17 bases lying between them. CDR3 sequence: CASGPGPRLNSGNTIYF. CDR3 in DNA: TGTGCTAGTGGTCCGGGACCGAGGCTAAACTCTGGAAACACCATATATTTT.